This is a list of T cell receptor beta chains from one sample in a study of OX40 agonist ivuxolimab in advanced cancers. Clones were sequenced by immunoSEQ multiplex PCR, and TCRdb holds only the in-frame ones, with some missing. The sample has approximately 86,000 clones; roughly 90% are singletons. The specimen comprised CD4+ or CD8+ T cells sorted from blood, sampled in a trial of the OX40 agonist ivuxolimab. Every receptor here comes from an adult with an advanced solid tumor such as melanoma, head and neck, liver or kidney cancer. Each CDR3 is given with its conserved first and last residue. The D gene is left open where the match is weak. Rows give clone size only sometimes, using once, few, many, or a class for an expanded clone.

D,size,V,J,DNA,CDR3
-,-,TRBV28,TRBJ2-3,TGTGCCAGCACCCTTATTCACGGGGGTACAGATACGCAGTATTTT,CASTLIHGGTDTQYF
TRBD1,-,TRBV6-6,TRBJ2-3,TGTGCCAGCAGTGACTCGACAGGGGGATCAGATACGCAGTATTTT,CASSDSTGGSDTQYF
-,-,TRBV19,TRBJ2-7,TGTGCCAGTAGTAAAAAGGGGCCGGGGGGACACCATATTTCCTACGAGCAGTACTTC,CASSKKGPGGHHISYEQYF
TRBD1,-,TRBV29-1,TRBJ1-4,TGCAGCGTTGAAGGAAACAGGGGGCCGAATGAAAAACTGTTTTTT,CSVEGNRGPNEKLFF
TRBD2,-,TRBV27,TRBJ2-1,TGTGCCAGCAGCCTCAGACCCGGGACTAGCAATGAGCAGTTCTTC,CASSLRPGTSNEQFF
-,once,TRBV5-1,TRBJ1-1,TGCGCCAGCAGCTACGGCCGGGGCAGCCTAGTAAACACTGAAGCTTTCTTT,CASSYGRGSLVNTEAFF
-,-,TRBV11-2,TRBJ1-5,TGTGCCAGCAGCTTAGACGGGGGCAGCAATCAGCCCCAGCATTTT,CASSLDGGSNQPQHF
TRBD1,-,TRBV19,TRBJ2-1,TGTGCCAGTAGTCCCTATCCCGGGACAGGGTACAATGAGCAGTTCTTC,CASSPYPGTGYNEQFF
-,-,TRBV5-8,TRBJ2-3,TGTGCCAGCAGCTTGGTTGGACGGAGCACAGATACGCAGTATTTT,CASSLVGRSTDTQYF
TRBD1,-,TRBV7-2,TRBJ1-3,TGTGCCAGCGTTAGGGGACCGGGACAGGGAAACACCATATATTTT,CASVRGPGQGNTIYF
-,-,TRBV28,TRBJ2-1,TGTGCCAGCAAACAAACTACCATAAATGAGCAGTTCTTC,CASKQTTINEQFF
-,-,TRBV20-1,TRBJ1-4,TGCAGTGCTATTAGGGATGAAAAACTGTTTTTT,CSAIRDEKLFF
TRBD2,-,TRBV4-3,TRBJ2-2,TGCGCCAGCAGCGCAGCGACTAGCGGGATGAAGAACTCCGGGGAGCTGTTTTTT,CASSAATSGMKNSGELFF
-,-,TRBV7-8,TRBJ2-7,TGTGCCAGCAGCCCGAGGACCGGACCCTACGAGCAGTACTTC,CASSPRTGPYEQYF
TRBD1,-,TRBV5-1,TRBJ2-7,TGCGCCAGCAGCTTGGCCGACAGGGGCTACGAGCAGTACTTC,CASSLADRGYEQYF
TRBD1,-,TRBV29-1,TRBJ2-7,TGCAGCGTATCCAGGGGGCCCTACGAGCAGTACTTC,CSVSRGPYEQYF
TRBD1,once,TRBV4-3,TRBJ1-1,TGCGCCAGCACCACGGAGACAGGGGTGAACACTGAAGCTTTCTTT,CASTTETGVNTEAFF
-,-,TRBV7-9,TRBJ2-3,TGTGCCAGCAGCGCCGCCTCAGATACGCAGTATTTT,CASSAASDTQYF
-,-,TRBV7-3,TRBJ1-1,TGTGCCAGCAGCCTACGGGGGGAGGTCAACACTGAAGCTTTCTTT,CASSLRGEVNTEAFF